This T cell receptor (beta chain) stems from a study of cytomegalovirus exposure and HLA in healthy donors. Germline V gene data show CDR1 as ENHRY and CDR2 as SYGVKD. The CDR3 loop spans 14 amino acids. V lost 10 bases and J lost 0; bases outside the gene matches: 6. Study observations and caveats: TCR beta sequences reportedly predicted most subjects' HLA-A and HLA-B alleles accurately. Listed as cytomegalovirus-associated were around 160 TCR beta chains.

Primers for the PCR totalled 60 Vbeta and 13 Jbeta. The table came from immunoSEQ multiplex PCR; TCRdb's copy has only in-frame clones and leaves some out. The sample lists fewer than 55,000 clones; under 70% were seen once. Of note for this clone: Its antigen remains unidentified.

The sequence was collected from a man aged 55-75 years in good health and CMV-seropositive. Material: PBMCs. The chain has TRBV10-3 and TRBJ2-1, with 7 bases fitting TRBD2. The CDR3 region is CATVASGSYNEQFF. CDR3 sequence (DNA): TGTGCCACCGTTGCTAGCGGCTCCTACAATGAGCAGTTCTTC.